The 7 T cell receptor beta chains below were found in one sample sequenced in a study of blood T cell repertoires in COVID-19. Assay: immunoSEQ multiplex PCR; the TCRdb copy retains only in-frame clones and omits some. The repertoire holds 200,000 to 250,000 clones, 90% to 95% seen once, with approximately 0.77% in the top ten. Sequenced sample: peripheral blood. The receptors were gathered from a man in his sixties with COVID-19, enrolled during active disease.

The chain links TRBV3-1 (or the pseudogene TRBV3-2) to TRBJ2-5, with D maybe TRBD2 (5 bases). CDR3 size: 13 residues. Deletions cut 4 bases from V and 4 bases from J, with 10 bases between. The germline V gene encodes CDR1 LGHDT and CDR2 YNNKEL (reference sequence). The CDR3 protein is CASSPSRGETQYF. In DNA, the CDR3 is TGTGCCAGCAGCCCCAGCCGGGGAGAGACCCAGTACTTC.

This chain links TRBV12-5 with TRBJ2-7; the match to TRBD1 covers 8 bases. J gave up 0 bases and V 0 bases, and 7 bases lay outside the gene matches. This CDR3 contains 17 residues. CDR1 is LGHNT, CDR2 FRNRAP, per germline. CDR3 sequence: CASGLVVGQGSSYEQYF. The CDR3 DNA reads as TGTGCTAGTGGTTTGGTAGTCGGACAGGGAAGCTCCTACGAGCAGTACTTC.

CDR3 loop: CASSLGRGLYEQYF. For the CDR3, the DNA is TGTGCCAGCAGCTTGGGGCGGGGCCTATACGAGCAGTACTTC. This chain joins TRBV5-6 and TRBJ2-7; D might be TRBD2 (6 bases). CDR1 is SGHDT and CDR2 is YYEEEE in the germline V gene. The CDR3 covers 14 residues. V lost 0 bases to trimming and J lost 4 bases, with 11 bases between them.

This clone showed up just once. The J gene is TRBJ1-1, the V gene TRBV6-5; D possibly corresponds to TRBD1 (6 bases). Trimming cost V 1 base and J 0 bases, with 9 bases left between them. Germline CDR1 is MNHEY and CDR2 is SVGAGI. This CDR3 spans 15 amino acids. The CDR3 loop is CASSYFAGVNTEAFF. The CDR3 nucleotides are TGTGCCAGCAGTTACTTCGCAGGGGTGAACACTGAAGCTTTCTTT.

V usage is TRBV28 and J usage is TRBJ1-2, with TRBD1 identical over 10 bases. CDR1 MDHEN and CDR2 SYDVKM come from the germline V gene. The CDR3 consists of 14 residues. V was pared by 6 bases and J by 8 bases, with 9 bases of the junction left unmatched. CDR3 region: CASRSGTGASGYTF. The CDR3 nucleotides read TGTGCCAGCAGATCCGGGACAGGGGCCAGCGGCTACACCTTC.

The chain is built from TRBV27 and TRBJ2-7; TRBD1 matches at 7 bases. Germline-derived CDR1 and CDR2 are MNHEY and SMNVEV (reference sequence). Trimming took 2 bases from V and 7 from J; bases not matched to a gene: 8. The CDR3 has 14 amino acids. CDR3 region: CASSLGTAGGEQYF. CDR3 coding DNA: TGTGCCAGCAGTTTAGGCACCGCAGGGGGAGAGCAGTACTTC.

V usage is TRBV4-2 and J usage is TRBJ2-7; D remains ambiguous. The CDR3 is 16 residues long. Germline V CDR1 and CDR2: LGHNA, YNFKEQ. V lost 1 base and J 6 bases, leaving 19 bases between the germline ends. In nucleotides, the CDR3 is TGTGCCAGCAGCCAAGGGTCTTCGATGGGCGCGACCGAGCAGTACTTC. Amino acid sequence: CASSQGSSMGATEQYF.